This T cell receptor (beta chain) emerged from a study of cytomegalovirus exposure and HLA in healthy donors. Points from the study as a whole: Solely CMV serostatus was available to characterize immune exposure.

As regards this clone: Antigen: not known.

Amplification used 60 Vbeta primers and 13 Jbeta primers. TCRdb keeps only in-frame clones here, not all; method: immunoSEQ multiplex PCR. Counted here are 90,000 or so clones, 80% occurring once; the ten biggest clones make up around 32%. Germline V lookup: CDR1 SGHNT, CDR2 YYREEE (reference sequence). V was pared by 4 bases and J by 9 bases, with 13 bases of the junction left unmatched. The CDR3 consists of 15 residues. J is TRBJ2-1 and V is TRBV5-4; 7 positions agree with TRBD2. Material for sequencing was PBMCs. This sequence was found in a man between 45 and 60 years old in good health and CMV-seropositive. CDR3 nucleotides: TGTGCCAGCAGCCCGGCCGCGGGAGTCCCCAGTGAGCAGTTCTTC. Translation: CASSPAAGVPSEQFF.